Sequencing of this T cell receptor beta chain was carried out in a study of human T cells and chemical hapten exposure. This clonotype was detected only a few times. TCRdb used MiXCR to reprocess the RACE reads, holding one entry per CDR3 protein. The table lists 55,000 to 80,000 distinct CDR3 sequences, approximately 10% of them singletons, with about 2% in the top ten. Described time point: patch test 3, about 24 weeks after DPC sensitization. Treatment given: therapeutic diphenylcyclopropenone sensitization with weekly scalp DPC. The V gene's germline CDR1 is SEHNR and CDR2 FQNEAQ (reference sequence). Between the trimmed V and J ends, which lost 5 bases and 0 bases, there was a span of 13 bases. CDR3 length: 15 amino acids.

V is TRBV7-9 and J is TRBJ1-1; D not certain. Source: whole blood, taken in connection with sensitization to the hapten diphenylcyclopropenone (DPC). The origin of this receptor is a woman in her thirties with alopecia areata. Some clones in this sample may be carry-over from other donors' samples. CDR3 amino acids: CASSPTGNMNTEAFF. The DNA of the CDR3 is TGTGCCAGCAGCCCAACTGGCAACATGAACACTGAAGCTTTCTTT.